This TCR beta chain was captured by sequencing in a study of shared clonotypes between healthy human individuals. Study-level points and caveats: Researchers sampled only blood; tissue repertoires likely differ. The study found lower generation probabilities in non-shared clonotypes than in those shared by all four donors. Limited genetic and exposure-history diversity came from having few donors.

Original handling: In the immunoSEQ data, sequences were junction-only and lacked quality scores, so filtering differed. Sequenced by immunoSEQ multiplex PCR; TCRdb stores in-frame clones only, minus some. V, J and clone size were drawn from that table, and D and trimming were deduced from the DNA. The sample lists approximately 2,000,000 clones, 85% to 95% occurring once. With respect to this clone: The antigen is unknown.

After removal of 1 base from V and 5 bases from J, the junction contained 6 bases not matched to a gene. The germline V gene has CDR1 SEHNR and CDR2 FQNEAQ (reference sequence). The CDR3 is 16 residues long. Sequenced input: naive CD4+ T cells from PBMCs. The subset is: CD45RA+ positively selected. The V gene is TRBV7-9, the J gene TRBJ2-2; TRBD1 agrees at 8 bases. The TCR was taken from a man between 18 and 35 years old in good health. Some clones in this sample may be carry-over from other donors' samples. The CDR3 spells CASSLVSGGLTGELFF. The CDR3 DNA sequence: TGTGCCAGCAGCTTAGTGTCAGGGGGCTTGACCGGGGAGCTGTTTTTT.